This TCR beta chain comes out of a study of blood T cell repertoires in COVID-19. On the study more broadly: T cells, B-cell-depleted T cells, or PBMCs provided the cDNA or gDNA that served as material.

This clone appeared a few times. Original analysis: Amplification of reference gene primers was used by the study to estimate nucleated cell counts. Method: immunoSEQ multiplex PCR; TCRdb's copy keeps in-frame clones and lacks some. For V, J and clone size, that table is used; D and trimming come from the DNA. This table has around 190,000 clones, 70% to 90% appearing once. Germline CDR1 and CDR2: MNHEY and SVGAGI. The CDR3 sequence is 14 residues long. V was cut by 0 bases and J by 13 bases, with 15 bases left in between. What was sequenced was peripheral blood. The V call is TRBV6-5, the J call TRBJ1-4; D gene uncertain. This TCR was recovered from a woman of 80 years or more with acute or convalescent COVID-19. In nucleotides, the CDR3 is TGTGCCAGCAGTTACTCGACTCCCTCCGGGAGACTGTTTTTT. This codes for CASSYSTPSGRLFF.